These 17 T cell receptor beta chains were sequenced from one sample in a study of T-cell memory formation after mild COVID-19. MiXCR, run by TCRdb on the 5' RACE reads, gives a single entry per CDR3 protein. The sample contains roughly 600,000 distinct CDR3 sequences, approximately 18% of which appear only once. The sample consisted of PBMCs or a T cell subset sorted from them (not recorded which). The receptors derive from an adult woman who had mild COVID-19 (a few samples of this study predate the infection). Cell type and time point are not known.

The V gene is TRBV7-2, the J gene TRBJ1-1; TRBD1 aligns across 10 bases. V gave up 2 bases and J gave up 5 bases; unmatched junction bases: 8. This CDR3 is built from 16 residues. From germline, CDR1 is SGHTA and CDR2 FQGNSA. The CDR3 sequence: CASSLRGQGPSTEAFF. The CDR3 bases are TGTGCCAGCAGCTTACGGGGACAGGGGCCTTCTACTGAAGCTTTCTTT.

The CDR3 sequence: CASSERLTSSYEQYF. The DNA of the CDR3 is TGTGCCAGCAGTGAGAGACTTACATCGTCCTACGAGCAGTACTTC. The chain is built from TRBV6-5 and TRBJ2-7; D unclear. The CDR3 is 15 residues long. V dropped 5 bases and J dropped 1 base, with 15 bases sitting between them. The germline gives CDR1 MNHEY, CDR2 SVGAGI.

This clonotype was counted a few times. The chain uses TRBV20-1 and TRBJ1-6; TRBD1 agrees at 7 bases. The CDR3 contains 14 residues. In germline, CDR1 is DFQATT, CDR2 SNEGSKA (reference sequence). The J segment lost 5 bases and the V segment lost 1 base, leaving 2 bases of the junction unmatched. DNA for the CDR3: TGCAGTGCTAGAGGGGACAGCGATAATTCACCCCTCCACTTT. Amino acid sequence: CSARGDSDNSPLHF.

The chain combines TRBV15 with TRBJ2-1; TRBD2 aligns across 8 bases. Trimming took 0 bases from V and 7 from J; bases not matched to a gene: 8. The CDR3 has 16 residues. The germline CDR1 and CDR2 sequences are LNHNV and YYDKDF (reference sequence). The DNA for the CDR3 is TGTGCCACCAGCAGAGATCGGAGCGGGGGTTTTAATGAGCAGTTCTTC. As protein: CATSRDRSGGFNEQFF.

The chain recombines TRBV5-4 with TRBJ2-4, with TRBD1 matching 9 bases. This CDR3 spans 15 amino acids. From germline, CDR1 is SGHNT and CDR2 YYREEE (reference sequence). J lost 9 bases, V lost 4 bases, and 11 bases had no gene match. CDR3 loop: CASSPDRGGWSIQYF. For the CDR3, the DNA is TGTGCCAGCAGCCCGGACAGGGGAGGGTGGAGCATTCAGTACTTC. The variable domain in full, with the rest retrieved from reference TRBV5-4 and TRBJ2-4, is ETGVTQSPTHLIKTRGQQVTLRCSSQSGHNTVSWYQQALGQGPQFIFQYYREEENGRGNFPPRFSGLQFPNYSSELNVNALELDDSALYLCASSPDRGGWSIQYFGAGTRLSVL.

This clonotype showed up just a few times. The CDR3, as DNA: TGCAGCGTTGAGGGACAGGCCTTACCCTACGAGCAGTACTTC. This sequence encodes CSVEGQALPYEQYF. V gene TRBV29-1 combines with J gene TRBJ2-7; 8 bases line up with TRBD1. The CDR3 runs to 14 residues. The germline V gene encodes CDR1 SQVTM and CDR2 ANQGSEA. The V segment lost 3 bases and the J segment 2 bases; nucleotides outside the gene matches: 6.

This clonotype was observed a few times. The chain uses TRBV10-3 and TRBJ2-5; 8 nucleotides line up with TRBD1. This CDR3 has 13 amino acids. CDR1 ENHRY and CDR2 SYGVKD come from the germline V gene. J gave up 3 bases and V 6 bases, and 3 bases lay outside the gene matches. Here the CDR3 DNA reads TGTGCCATCAGGGACAGGGACGAAGAGACCCAGTACTTC. It encodes CAIRDRDEETQYF.

The chain uses TRBV5-5 and TRBJ1-1; 9 bases line up with TRBD1. The CDR3 spans 15 residues. V lost 5 bases, J lost 2 bases, and 7 bases stayed unmatched. The germline V gene has CDR1 SGHKS and CDR2 YYEKEE (reference sequence). The CDR3 DNA reads TGTGCCAGCAGACTCGGACAGGGGACAAACACTGAAGCTTTCTTT. Amino acid sequence: CASRLGQGTNTEAFF.

The chain combines TRBV9 with TRBJ2-1; no reliable D call. CDR1 and CDR2 from the germline V gene are SGDLS and YYNGEE. The CDR3 covers 15 residues. With 3 bases removed from V and 8 bases from J, the gap between germline ends came to 18 bases. In DNA form, the CDR3 reads TGTGCCAGCAGCGAGCACCTAGACCGCTCGGATGAGCAGTTCTTC. It codes for CASSEHLDRSDEQFF.

This clonotype occurred many times. The chain links TRBV20-1 to TRBJ1-6; TRBD1 is a possible D gene (5 bases). Trimming pared 6 bases from V and 9 bases from J, leaving 24 bases between. Germline CDR1 reads DFQATT; CDR2 reads SNEGSKA (reference sequence). The CDR3 extends over 16 amino acids. The CDR3 is CSAPPAGPRLVSPLHF. CDR3 DNA: TGCAGTGCCCCCCCGGCGGGACCTCGTTTGGTTTCACCCCTCCACTTT.

The chain employs TRBV7-9 and TRBJ1-1; 7 nucleotides line up with TRBD1. With 6 bases clipped from V and 8 bases from J, the junction kept 12 bases outside the gene matches. Germline CDR1 SEHNR, CDR2 FQNEAQ (reference sequence). The CDR3 is 14 residues long. CDR3 residues: CASSLFRPGQEAFF. In nucleotides, the CDR3 is TGTGCCAGCAGTCTTTTCAGACCGGGACAGGAAGCTTTCTTT.

The chain combines TRBV30 with TRBJ2-6; no clear D. This CDR3 is 12 amino acids long. Germline CDR1 is GTSNPN and CDR2 is SVGIG (reference sequence). In nucleotides, the CDR3 is TGTGCTGTGGACTCTGGGGCCAACGTCCTGACTTTC. Amino acids: CAVDSGANVLTF. The whole variable domain, remainder taken from reference TRBV30 and TRBJ2-6, is SQTIHQWPATLVQPVGSPLSLECTVEGTSNPNLYWYRQAAGRGLQLLFYSVGIGQISSEVPQNLSASRPQDRQFILSSKKLLLSDSGFYLCAVDSGANVLTFGAGSRLTVL.

This clonotype came up a few times. The CDR3 DNA reads TGTGCCAGCAGTTTACTGCATGCGGGTGGCTACACCTTC. It codes for CASSLLHAGGYTF. This sequence joins TRBV12-3 or TRBV12-4 and TRBJ1-2; D unclear. There are 13 residues in the CDR3. V lost 2 bases and J lost 7, with 11 bases in between.

The table lists this clonotype with a few counts. V and J are TRBV20-1 and TRBJ1-4; maybe TRBD1 (5 bases). V lost 0 bases and J lost 5, with 19 bases in between. Germline V gene lookup returns CDR1 DFQATT and CDR2 SNEGSKA (reference sequence). The CDR3 totals 17 residues. The CDR3 protein is CSARDWAGAGRNEKLFF. Written as DNA, the CDR3 is TGCAGTGCTAGAGATTGGGCCGGGGCAGGGAGAAATGAAAAACTGTTTTTT.

The J gene is TRBJ2-7, the V gene TRBV2; 10 nucleotides line up with TRBD2. This CDR3 spans 13 amino acids. Germline CDR1 reads SNHLY; CDR2 reads FYNNEI. Unmatched junction bases numbered 6, after V lost 8 bases and J lost 5 bases. The DNA for the CDR3 is TGTGCCAGCGCTAGCGGGGGTTCCCACGAGCAGTACTTC. As protein: CASASGGSHEQYF. Full variable domain (remainder filled in from reference TRBV2 and TRBJ2-7): EPEVTQTPSHQVTQMGQEVILRCVPISNHLYFYWYRQILGQKVEFLVSFYNNEISEKSEIFDDQFSVERPDGSNFTLKIRSTKLEDSAMYFCASASGGSHEQYFGPGTRLTVT.

The chain couples TRBV4-3 to TRBJ2-5; either TRBD1 or TRBD2 may supply D (5 bases each). V was pared by 4 bases and J by 5 bases, with 14 bases between. The CDR3 consists of 14 residues. The germline V gene has CDR1 LGHNA and CDR2 YSLEER. CDR3 region: CASSRTDGAETQYF. DNA for the CDR3: TGCGCCAGCAGCCGGACGGACGGGGCTGAGACCCAGTACTTC.

This clonotype was found a few times. The rearrangement joins TRBV12-3 or TRBV12-4 to TRBJ1-1; D is possibly TRBD1 (6 bases). Trimming stripped 6 bases from V and 3 bases from J, with 17 bases between. This CDR3 contains 15 residues. The CDR3, as DNA: TGTGCCAGCAGACCTCCCGGACAGCTATACACTGAAGCTTTCTTT. Translation: CASRPPGQLYTEAFF.